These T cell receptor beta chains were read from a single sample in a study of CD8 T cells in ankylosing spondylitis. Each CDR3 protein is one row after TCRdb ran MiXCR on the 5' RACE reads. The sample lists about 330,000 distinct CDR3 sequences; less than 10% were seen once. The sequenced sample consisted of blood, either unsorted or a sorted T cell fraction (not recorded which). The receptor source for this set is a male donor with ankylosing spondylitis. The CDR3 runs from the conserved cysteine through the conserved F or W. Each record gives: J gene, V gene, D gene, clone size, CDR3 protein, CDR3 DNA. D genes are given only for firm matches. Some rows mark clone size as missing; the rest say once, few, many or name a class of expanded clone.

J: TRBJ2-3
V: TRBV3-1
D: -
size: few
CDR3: CASSLSHTQYF
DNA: TGTGCCAGCAGCCTCTCTCATACGCAGTATTTT

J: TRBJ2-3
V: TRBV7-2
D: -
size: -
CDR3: CASSLARAFTSTDTQYF
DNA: TGTGCCAGCAGCTTAGCGCGGGCCTTCACTAGCACAGATACGCAGTATTTT

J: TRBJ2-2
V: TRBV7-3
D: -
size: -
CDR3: CASSLVRGGTLFF
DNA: TGTGCCAGCAGCTTAGTAAGGGGCGGGACGCTGTTTTTT

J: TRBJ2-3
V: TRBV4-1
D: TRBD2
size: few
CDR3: CASTRLAGSTDTQYF
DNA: TGCGCCAGCACACGCCTAGCGGGGAGCACAGATACGCAGTATTTT

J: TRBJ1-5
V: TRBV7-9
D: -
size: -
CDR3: CASSLEGIQPQHF
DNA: TGTGCCAGCAGCTTAGAAGGCATCCAGCCCCAGCATTTT

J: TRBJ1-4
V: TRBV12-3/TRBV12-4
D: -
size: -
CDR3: CASSFKHTLDEKLFF
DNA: TGTGCCAGCAGTTTCAAGCATACATTGGATGAAAAACTGTTTTTT

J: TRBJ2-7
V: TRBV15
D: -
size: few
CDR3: CATSRETDVQQYF
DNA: TGTGCCACCAGCAGGGAAACGGACGTACAGCAGTACTTC

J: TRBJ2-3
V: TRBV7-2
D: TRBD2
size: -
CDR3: CASSLAPTGLITDTQYF
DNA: TGTGCCAGCAGCTTAGCCCCTACGGGACTAATCACAGATACGCAGTATTTT

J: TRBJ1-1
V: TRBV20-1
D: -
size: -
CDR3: CSADGDTEAFF
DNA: TGCAGTGCGGATGGAGACACTGAAGCTTTCTTT

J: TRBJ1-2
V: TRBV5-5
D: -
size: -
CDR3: CASSPWRDYYGYTF
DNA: TGTGCCAGCAGTCCGTGGAGGGACTACTATGGCTACACCTTC

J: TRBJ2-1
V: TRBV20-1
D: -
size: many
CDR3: CSARDGHEQFF
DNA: TGCAGTGCTAGAGATGGGCATGAGCAGTTCTTC

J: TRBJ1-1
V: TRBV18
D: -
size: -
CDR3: CASSPVGPGANTEAFF
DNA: TGTGCCAGCTCACCAGTGGGTCCAGGGGCGAACACTGAAGCTTTCTTT

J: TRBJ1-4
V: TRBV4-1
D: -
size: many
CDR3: CASSQSSAVREKLFF
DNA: TGCGCCAGCAGCCAAAGCTCCGCTGTTCGGGAAAAACTGTTTTTT

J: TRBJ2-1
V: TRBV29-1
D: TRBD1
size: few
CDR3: CSVEPGQGAKEQFF
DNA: TGCAGCGTTGAACCGGGACAGGGGGCGAAAGAGCAGTTCTTC

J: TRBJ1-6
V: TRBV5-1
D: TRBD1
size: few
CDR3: CASRPGTGNSPLHF
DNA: TGCGCCAGCAGACCAGGGACAGGGAATTCACCCCTCCACTTT

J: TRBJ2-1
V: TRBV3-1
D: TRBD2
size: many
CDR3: CASSQETSGHSYNEQFF
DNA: TGTGCCAGCAGCCAGGAGACTAGCGGGCATTCCTACAATGAGCAGTTCTTC

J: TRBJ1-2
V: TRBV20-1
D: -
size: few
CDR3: CSASPPGSYGYTF
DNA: TGCAGTGCTTCCCCCCCGGGCTCCTATGGCTACACCTTC

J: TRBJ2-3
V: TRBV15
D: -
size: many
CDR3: CATSRGDGPDTQYF
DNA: TGTGCCACCAGCCGTGGGGATGGCCCAGATACGCAGTATTTT

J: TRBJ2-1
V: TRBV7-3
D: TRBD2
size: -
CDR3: CASSVTGTSGYNEQFF
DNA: TGTGCCAGCAGCGTCACCGGGACTAGCGGCTACAATGAGCAGTTCTTC

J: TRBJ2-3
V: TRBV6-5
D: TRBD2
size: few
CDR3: CASSWRTSGGTDTQYF
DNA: TGTGCCAGCAGTTGGAGGACTAGCGGAGGCACAGATACGCAGTATTTT

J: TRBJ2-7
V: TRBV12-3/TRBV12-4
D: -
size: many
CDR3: CASFLGMGEQYF
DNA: TGTGCCTCGTTTTTGGGGATGGGAGAGCAGTACTTC

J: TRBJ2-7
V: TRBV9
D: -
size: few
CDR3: CASSVDGGPYEQYF
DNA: TGTGCCAGCAGCGTAGATGGCGGCCCCTACGAGCAGTACTTC

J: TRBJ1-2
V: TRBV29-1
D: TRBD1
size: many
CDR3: CSVNDRVGGYTF
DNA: TGCAGCGTTAATGACAGGGTCGGTGGCTACACCTTC

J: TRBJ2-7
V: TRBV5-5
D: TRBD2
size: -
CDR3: CASSLGLAGVIDEQYF
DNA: TGTGCCAGCAGCCTCGGACTAGCGGGAGTAATCGACGAGCAGTACTTC

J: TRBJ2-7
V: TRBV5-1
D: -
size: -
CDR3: CASSMDMALDEQYF
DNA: TGCGCCAGCAGTATGGACATGGCCCTCGACGAGCAGTACTTC

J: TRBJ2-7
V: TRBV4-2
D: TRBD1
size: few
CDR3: CASSQVRTGPTYEQYF
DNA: TGTGCCAGCAGCCAAGTGCGGACAGGGCCTACCTACGAGCAGTACTTC

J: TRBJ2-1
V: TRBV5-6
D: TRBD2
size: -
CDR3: CASSAISGRSYNEQFF
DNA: TGTGCCAGCAGCGCCATTAGCGGGAGGTCCTACAATGAGCAGTTCTTC

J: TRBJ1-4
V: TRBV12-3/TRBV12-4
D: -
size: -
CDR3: CASSFGPLRGEKLFF
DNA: TGTGCCAGCAGTTTCGGGCCTCTAAGAGGTGAAAAACTGTTTTTT

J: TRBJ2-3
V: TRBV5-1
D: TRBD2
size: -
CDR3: CATAGSGKRTDTQYF
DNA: TGCGCCACCGCAGGTAGCGGGAAAAGGACGGATACGCAGTATTTT

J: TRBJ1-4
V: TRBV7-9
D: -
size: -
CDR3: CASSFGANEKLFF
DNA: TGTGCCAGCAGCTTTGGGGCTAATGAAAAACTGTTTTTT

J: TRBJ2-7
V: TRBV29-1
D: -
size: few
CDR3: CSVEDPRIPEQYF
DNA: TGCAGCGTTGAAGATCCTCGAATACCAGAGCAGTACTTC

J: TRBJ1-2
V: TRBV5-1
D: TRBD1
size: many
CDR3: CASSRDLTGGSDTF
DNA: TGCGCCAGCAGTCGGGACTTAACAGGGGGGAGCGACACCTTC

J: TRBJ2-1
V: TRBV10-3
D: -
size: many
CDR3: CAIGQQINEQFF
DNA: TGTGCCATTGGACAGCAGATCAATGAGCAGTTCTTC

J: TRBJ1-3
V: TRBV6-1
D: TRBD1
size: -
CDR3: CASSETTGRRNTKYF
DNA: TGTGCCAGCAGTGAAACGACAGGGCGGAGAAACACCAAATATTTT

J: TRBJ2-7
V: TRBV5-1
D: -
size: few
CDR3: CASSPPSNEQYF
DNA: TGCGCCAGCAGCCCCCCTAGCAACGAGCAGTACTTC

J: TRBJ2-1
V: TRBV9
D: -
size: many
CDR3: CASSVGLDTAEQFF
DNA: TGTGCCAGCAGCGTAGGGCTAGACACGGCTGAGCAGTTCTTC

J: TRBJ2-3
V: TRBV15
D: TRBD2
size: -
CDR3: CATSRRTSGMADTQYF
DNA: TGTGCCACCAGCAGACGGACTAGCGGGATGGCAGATACGCAGTATTTT

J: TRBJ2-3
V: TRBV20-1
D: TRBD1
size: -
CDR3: CSASAPGTGAAGGVDTQYF
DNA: TGCAGTGCTAGCGCCCCCGGGACAGGGGCCGCCGGCGGAGTAGATACGCAGTATTTT

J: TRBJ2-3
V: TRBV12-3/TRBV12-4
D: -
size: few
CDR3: CASSWYSTDTQYF
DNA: TGTGCCAGCAGCTGGTATAGCACAGATACGCAGTATTTT

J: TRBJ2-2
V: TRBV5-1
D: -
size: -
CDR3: CASSLPGVSTGELFF
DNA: TGCGCCAGCAGCCTGCCAGGGGTCTCCACCGGGGAGCTGTTTTTT

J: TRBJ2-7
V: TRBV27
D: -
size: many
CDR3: CASTSRTSYEQYF
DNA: TGTGCCAGCACGAGTCGGACATCCTACGAGCAGTACTTC

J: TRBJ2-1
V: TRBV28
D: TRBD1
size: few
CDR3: CASRTGRVNEQFF
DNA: TGTGCCAGCAGGACAGGGCGGGTCAATGAGCAGTTCTTC

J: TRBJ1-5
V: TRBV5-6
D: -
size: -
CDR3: CASSLGRDRQPQHF
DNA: TGTGCCAGCAGCTTGGGTAGGGACCGGCAGCCCCAGCATTTT

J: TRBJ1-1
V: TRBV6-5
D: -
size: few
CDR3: CASSYGAQGQEAFF
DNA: TGTGCCAGCAGTTACGGAGCGCAGGGCCAAGAAGCTTTCTTT